Listed below are T cell receptor beta chains from one sample, sequenced in a study of blood T cell dynamics during melanoma immunotherapy. Assay: immunoSEQ multiplex PCR; the TCRdb copy retains only in-frame clones and omits some. The data show 4,000 to 4,500 clones, approximately 90% seen once. The sequences come from blood, collected from a patient treated with checkpoint blockade. Source of these receptors: a human donor with melanoma. The CDR3 runs from the conserved cysteine through the conserved F or W. Each record gives: clone size, D gene, V gene, J gene, CDR3 protein, CDR3 DNA. A D gene is named only where the DNA matches it firmly. Size is omitted from some rows. Given values are once, few, many or a class for expanded clones.

clone size: NA; D gene: NA; V gene: TRBV5-1; J gene: TRBJ1-4; CDR3 protein: CASSSTTEGRREKLFF; CDR3 DNA: TGCGCCAGCAGCTCGACGACAGAGGGCCGACGTGAAAAACTGTTTTTT
clone size: NA; D gene: NA; V gene: TRBV18; J gene: TRBJ2-1; CDR3 protein: CASSSASVGETYNEQFF; CDR3 DNA: TGTGCCAGCTCATCGGCCTCCGTTGGGGAAACCTACAATGAGCAGTTCTTC
clone size: NA; D gene: NA; V gene: TRBV5-4; J gene: TRBJ1-5; CDR3 protein: CASSLVPGGNQPQHF; CDR3 DNA: TGTGCCAGCAGCTTGGTGCCAGGGGGCAATCAGCCCCAGCATTTT
clone size: NA; D gene: TRBD1; V gene: TRBV7-9; J gene: TRBJ2-5; CDR3 protein: CASSILGGPETQYF; CDR3 DNA: TGTGCCAGCAGCATCTTAGGGGGCCCAGAGACCCAGTACTTC
clone size: NA; D gene: NA; V gene: TRBV11-3; J gene: TRBJ2-3; CDR3 protein: CASSLAGGTDTQYF; CDR3 DNA: TGTGCCAGCAGCTTAGCAGGGGGCACAGATACGCAGTATTTT
clone size: NA; D gene: NA; V gene: TRBV6-5; J gene: TRBJ2-7; CDR3 protein: CASSSPGTREYF; CDR3 DNA: TGTGCCAGCAGCTCCCCTGGTACTCGCGAGTACTTC
clone size: NA; D gene: NA; V gene: TRBV19; J gene: TRBJ2-2; CDR3 protein: CASSRDTANTGELFF; CDR3 DNA: TGTGCCAGTAGCCGAGACACGGCGAACACCGGGGAGCTGTTTTTT
clone size: NA; D gene: NA; V gene: TRBV5-5; J gene: TRBJ1-3; CDR3 protein: CASSLAHLSGNTIYF; CDR3 DNA: TGTGCCAGCAGCTTGGCGCACCTCTCTGGAAACACCATATATTTT
clone size: NA; D gene: TRBD2; V gene: TRBV29-1; J gene: TRBJ2-5; CDR3 protein: CSPPGLAGGWGTQYF; CDR3 DNA: TGCAGCCCGCCGGGACTAGCGGGAGGGTGGGGGACCCAGTACTTC
clone size: NA; D gene: TRBD1; V gene: TRBV7-2; J gene: TRBJ1-5; CDR3 protein: CASSPGGSSRQPQHF; CDR3 DNA: TGTGCCAGCAGCCCAGGGGGCAGTTCTAGGCAGCCCCAGCATTTT
clone size: NA; D gene: TRBD2; V gene: TRBV2; J gene: TRBJ2-1; CDR3 protein: CASRPGLAGVDEQFF; CDR3 DNA: TGTGCCAGCAGACCTGGACTAGCGGGAGTCGATGAGCAGTTCTTC
clone size: NA; D gene: NA; V gene: TRBV13; J gene: TRBJ2-7; CDR3 protein: CASSWRDTYEQYF; CDR3 DNA: TGTGCCAGCAGCTGGCGGGACACCTACGAGCAGTACTTC
clone size: NA; D gene: NA; V gene: TRBV5-1; J gene: TRBJ1-2; CDR3 protein: CASSLEQGGRYGYTF; CDR3 DNA: TGCGCCAGCAGCTTGGAGCAGGGTGGAAGGTATGGCTACACCTTC
clone size: few; D gene: NA; V gene: TRBV29-1; J gene: TRBJ1-2; CDR3 protein: CSGTPINYGYTF; CDR3 DNA: TGCAGCGGGACACCGATTAACTATGGCTACACCTTC
clone size: NA; D gene: TRBD1; V gene: TRBV11-2; J gene: TRBJ2-5; CDR3 protein: CASSVAGTGQETQYF; CDR3 DNA: TGTGCCAGCAGCGTCGCCGGGACAGGGCAAGAGACCCAGTACTTC
clone size: once; D gene: NA; V gene: TRBV4-1; J gene: TRBJ2-7; CDR3 protein: CASSLRGIDYEQYF; CDR3 DNA: TGCGCCAGCAGCCTGAGAGGGATTGACTACGAGCAGTACTTC
clone size: NA; D gene: TRBD2; V gene: TRBV6-5; J gene: TRBJ2-7; CDR3 protein: CASSSRTSGSYEQYF; CDR3 DNA: TGTGCCAGCAGTTCCCGGACTAGCGGATCCTACGAGCAGTACTTC
clone size: NA; D gene: NA; V gene: TRBV11-2; J gene: TRBJ1-4; CDR3 protein: CASSLVMGVREKLFF; CDR3 DNA: TGTGCCAGCAGCTTAGTGATGGGGGTACGTGAAAAACTGTTTTTT
clone size: once; D gene: NA; V gene: TRBV19; J gene: TRBJ1-1; CDR3 protein: CASSISGRMTVGRTEAFF; CDR3 DNA: TGTGCCAGTAGTATTAGTGGCAGAATGACGGTGGGGCGCACTGAAGCTTTCTTT
clone size: NA; D gene: NA; V gene: TRBV5-1; J gene: TRBJ1-2; CDR3 protein: CASSLGGSLNYGYTF; CDR3 DNA: TGCGCCAGCAGCTTGGGTGGCTCGCTTAACTATGGCTACACCTTC